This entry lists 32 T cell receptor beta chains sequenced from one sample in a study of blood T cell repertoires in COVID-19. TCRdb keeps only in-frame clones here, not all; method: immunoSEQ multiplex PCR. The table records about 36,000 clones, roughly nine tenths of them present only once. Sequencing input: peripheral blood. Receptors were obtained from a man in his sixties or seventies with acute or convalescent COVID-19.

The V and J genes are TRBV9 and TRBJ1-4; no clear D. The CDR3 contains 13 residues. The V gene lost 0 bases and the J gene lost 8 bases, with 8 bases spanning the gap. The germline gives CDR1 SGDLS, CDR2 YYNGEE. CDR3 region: CASSVVPGEKLFF. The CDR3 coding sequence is TGTGCCAGCAGCGTAGTTCCGGGAGAAAAACTGTTTTTT.

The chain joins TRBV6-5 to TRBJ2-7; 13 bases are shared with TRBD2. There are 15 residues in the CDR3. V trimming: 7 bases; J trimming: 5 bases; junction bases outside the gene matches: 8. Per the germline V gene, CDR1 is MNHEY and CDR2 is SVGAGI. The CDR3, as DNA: TGTGCCAGCACCTCACACGGGACTAGCGGGAACGAGCAGTACTTC. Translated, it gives CASTSHGTSGNEQYF.

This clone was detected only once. The CDR3 sequence: CASSSTVNTEAFF. The CDR3, as DNA: TGTGCCAGCTCCTCGACAGTAAACACTGAAGCTTTCTTT. V and J are TRBV18 and TRBJ1-1; tentative D call: TRBD1 (5 bases). Germline V gene lookup returns CDR1 KGHSH and CDR2 LQKENI. This CDR3 is built from 13 residues. The ends were cut back, 6 bases at V and 2 bases at J, with 10 bases in the middle.

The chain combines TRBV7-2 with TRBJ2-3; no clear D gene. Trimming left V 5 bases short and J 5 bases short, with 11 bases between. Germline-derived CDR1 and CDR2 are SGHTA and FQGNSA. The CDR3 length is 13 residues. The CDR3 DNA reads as TGTGCCAGCAGCCTGGATCGCGGAGATACGCAGTATTTT. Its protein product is CASSLDRGDTQYF.

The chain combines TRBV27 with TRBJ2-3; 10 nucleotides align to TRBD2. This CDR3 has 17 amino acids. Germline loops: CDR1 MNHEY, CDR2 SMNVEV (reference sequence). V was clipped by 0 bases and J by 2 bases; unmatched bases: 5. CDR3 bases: TGTGCCAGCAGTTTATCATCCCTAGCGGGAGCCACAGATACGCAGTATTTT. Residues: CASSLSSLAGATDTQYF.

Here the CDR3 DNA reads TGTGCCAGTATAGAAAAACAGTCAAACACCATATATTTT. Encoded protein: CASIEKQSNTIYF. The chain employs TRBV19 and TRBJ1-3; D gene unclear. V lost 7 bases, J lost 6 bases, and 13 bases lay in between. The CDR3 has 13 amino acids. Germline loops: CDR1 LNHDA, CDR2 SQIVND (reference sequence). Full variable domain (rest looked up from reference TRBV19 and TRBJ1-3): DGGITQSPKYLFRKEGQNVTLSCEQNLNHDAMYWYRQDPGQGLRLIYYSQIVNDFQKGDIAEGYSVSREKKESFPLTVTSAQKNPTAFYLCASIEKQSNTIYFGEGSWLTVV.

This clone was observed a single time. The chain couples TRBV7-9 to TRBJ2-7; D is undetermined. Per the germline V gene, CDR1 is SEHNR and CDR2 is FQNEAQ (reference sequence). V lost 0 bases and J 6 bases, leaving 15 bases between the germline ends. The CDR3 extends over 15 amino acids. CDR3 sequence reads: CASSLATPPKREQYF. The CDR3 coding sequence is TGTGCCAGCAGCTTAGCCACCCCCCCCAAGCGCGAGCAGTACTTC.

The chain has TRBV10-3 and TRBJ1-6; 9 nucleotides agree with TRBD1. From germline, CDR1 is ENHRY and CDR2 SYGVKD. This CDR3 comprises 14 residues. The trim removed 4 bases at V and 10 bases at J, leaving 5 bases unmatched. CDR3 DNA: TGTGCCATCAGTGCGGACAGGGGCGGCTCACCCCTCCACTTT. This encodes CAISADRGGSPLHF.

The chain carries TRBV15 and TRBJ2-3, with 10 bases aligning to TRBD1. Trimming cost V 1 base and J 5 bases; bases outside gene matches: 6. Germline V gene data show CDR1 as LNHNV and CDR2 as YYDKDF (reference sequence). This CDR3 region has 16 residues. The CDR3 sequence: CATSRGQGAQVDTQYF. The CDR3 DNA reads TGTGCCACCAGCAGAGGACAGGGGGCGCAGGTAGATACGCAGTATTTT.

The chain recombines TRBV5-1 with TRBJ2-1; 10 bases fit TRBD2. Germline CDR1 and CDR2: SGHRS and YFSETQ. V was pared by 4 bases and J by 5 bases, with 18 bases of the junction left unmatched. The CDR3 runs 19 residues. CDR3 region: CASSHRTSGLLYHDNEQFF. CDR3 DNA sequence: TGCGCCAGCAGCCACCGGACTAGCGGTCTTTTGTATCATGACAATGAGCAGTTCTTC.

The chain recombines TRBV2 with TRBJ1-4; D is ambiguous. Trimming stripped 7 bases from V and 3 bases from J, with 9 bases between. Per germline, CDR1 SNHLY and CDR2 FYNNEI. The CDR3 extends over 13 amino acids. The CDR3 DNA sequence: TGTGCCAGCAAGCGGGATTCTAATGAAAAACTGTTTTTT. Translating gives CASKRDSNEKLFF. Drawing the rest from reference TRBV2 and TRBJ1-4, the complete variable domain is EPEVTQTPSHQVTQMGQEVILRCVPISNHLYFYWYRQILGQKVEFLVSFYNNEISEKSEIFDDQFSVERPDGSNFTLKIRSTKLEDSAMYFCASKRDSNEKLFFGSGTQLSVL.

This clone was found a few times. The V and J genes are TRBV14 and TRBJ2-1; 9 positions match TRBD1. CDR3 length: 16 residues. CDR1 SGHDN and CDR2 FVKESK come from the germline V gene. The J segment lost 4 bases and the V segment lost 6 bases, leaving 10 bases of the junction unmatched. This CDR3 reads CASRPTGTGPYNEQFF. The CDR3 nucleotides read TGTGCCAGCAGGCCAACCGGGACAGGGCCTTACAATGAGCAGTTCTTC.

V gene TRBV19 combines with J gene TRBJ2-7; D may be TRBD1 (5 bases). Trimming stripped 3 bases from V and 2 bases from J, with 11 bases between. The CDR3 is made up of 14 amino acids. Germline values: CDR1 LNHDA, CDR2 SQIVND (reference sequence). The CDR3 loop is CASSISGLPYEQYF. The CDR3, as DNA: TGTGCCAGTAGTATCTCAGGGCTCCCCTACGAGCAGTACTTC.

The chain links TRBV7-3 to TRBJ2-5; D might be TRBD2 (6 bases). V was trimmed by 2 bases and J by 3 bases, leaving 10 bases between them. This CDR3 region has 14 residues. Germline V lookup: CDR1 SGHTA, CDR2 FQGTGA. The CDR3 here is CASSLQGGEETQYF. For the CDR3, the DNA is TGTGCCAGCAGCTTACAAGGCGGGGAAGAGACCCAGTACTTC.

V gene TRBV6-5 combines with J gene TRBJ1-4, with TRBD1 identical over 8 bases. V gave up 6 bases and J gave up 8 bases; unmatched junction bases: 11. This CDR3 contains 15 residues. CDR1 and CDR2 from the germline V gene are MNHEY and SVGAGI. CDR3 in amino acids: CASSSGQGDREKLFF. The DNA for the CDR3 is TGTGCCAGCAGCTCCGGACAGGGCGATCGGGAAAAACTGTTTTTT.

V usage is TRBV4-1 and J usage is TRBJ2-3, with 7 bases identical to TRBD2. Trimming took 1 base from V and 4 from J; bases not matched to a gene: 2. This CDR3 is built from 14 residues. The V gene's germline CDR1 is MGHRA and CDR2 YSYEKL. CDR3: CASSQAGGADTQYF. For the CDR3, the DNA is TGCGCCAGCAGCCAAGCGGGAGGAGCAGATACGCAGTATTTT.

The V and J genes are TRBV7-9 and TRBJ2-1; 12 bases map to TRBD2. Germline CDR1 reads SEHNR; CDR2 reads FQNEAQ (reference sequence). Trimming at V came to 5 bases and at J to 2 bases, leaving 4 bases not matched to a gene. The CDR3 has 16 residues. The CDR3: CASSPRTSGAYNEQFF. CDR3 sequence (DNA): TGTGCCAGCAGCCCACGGACTAGCGGGGCCTACAATGAGCAGTTCTTC.

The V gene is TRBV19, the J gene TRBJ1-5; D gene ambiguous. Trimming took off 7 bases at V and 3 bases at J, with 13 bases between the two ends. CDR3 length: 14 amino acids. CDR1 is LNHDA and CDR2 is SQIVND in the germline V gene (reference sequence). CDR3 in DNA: TGTGCCAGTATGACTGGATTATACAATCAGCCCCAGCATTTT. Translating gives CASMTGLYNQPQHF.

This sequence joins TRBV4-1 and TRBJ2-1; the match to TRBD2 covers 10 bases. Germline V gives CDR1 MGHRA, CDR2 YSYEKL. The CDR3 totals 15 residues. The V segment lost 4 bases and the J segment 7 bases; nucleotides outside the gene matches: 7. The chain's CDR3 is CASSRLAGVGNEQFF. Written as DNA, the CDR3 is TGCGCCAGCAGCCGCCTAGCGGGAGTGGGGAATGAGCAGTTCTTC.

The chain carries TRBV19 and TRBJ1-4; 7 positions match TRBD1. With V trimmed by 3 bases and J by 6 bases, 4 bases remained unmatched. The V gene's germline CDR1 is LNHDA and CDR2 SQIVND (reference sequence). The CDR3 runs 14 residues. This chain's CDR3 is CASSMRQGDEKLFF. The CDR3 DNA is TGTGCCAGTAGTATGAGACAGGGAGATGAAAAACTGTTTTTT. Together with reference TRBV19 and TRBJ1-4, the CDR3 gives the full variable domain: DGGITQSPKYLFRKEGQNVTLSCEQNLNHDAMYWYRQDPGQGLRLIYYSQIVNDFQKGDIAEGYSVSREKKESFPLTVTSAQKNPTAFYLCASSMRQGDEKLFFGSGTQLSVL.

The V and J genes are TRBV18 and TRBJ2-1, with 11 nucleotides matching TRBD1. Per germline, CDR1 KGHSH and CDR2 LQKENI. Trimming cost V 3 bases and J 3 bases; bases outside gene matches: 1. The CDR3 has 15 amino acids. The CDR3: CASSPGTGGYNEQFF. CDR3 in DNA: TGTGCCAGCTCACCGGGGACAGGGGGCTACAATGAGCAGTTCTTC.

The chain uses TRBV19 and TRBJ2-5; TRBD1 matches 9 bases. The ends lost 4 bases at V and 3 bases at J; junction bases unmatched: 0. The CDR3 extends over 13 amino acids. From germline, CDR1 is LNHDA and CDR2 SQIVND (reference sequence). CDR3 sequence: CASSRDREETQYF. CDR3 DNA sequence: TGTGCCAGTAGTAGGGACAGGGAAGAGACCCAGTACTTC.

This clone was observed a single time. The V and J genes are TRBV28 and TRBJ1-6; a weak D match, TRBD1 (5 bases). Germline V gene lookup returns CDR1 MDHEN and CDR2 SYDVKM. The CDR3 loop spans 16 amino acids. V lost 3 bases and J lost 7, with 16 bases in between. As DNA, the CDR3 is TGTGCCAGCAGTTTTCAGGGCTCCATTCTGAATTCACCCCTCCACTTT. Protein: CASSFQGSILNSPLHF.

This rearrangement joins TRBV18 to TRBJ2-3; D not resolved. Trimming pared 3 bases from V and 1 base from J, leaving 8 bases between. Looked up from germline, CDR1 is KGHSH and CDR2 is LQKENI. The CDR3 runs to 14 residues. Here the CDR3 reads CASSPADRTDTQYF. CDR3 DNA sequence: TGTGCCAGCTCACCGGCGGATCGCACAGATACGCAGTATTTT.

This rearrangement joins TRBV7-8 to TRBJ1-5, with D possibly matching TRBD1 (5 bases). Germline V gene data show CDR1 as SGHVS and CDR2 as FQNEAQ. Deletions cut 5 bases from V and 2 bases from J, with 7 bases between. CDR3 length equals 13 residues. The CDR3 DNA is TGTGCCAGCAGCATACAGGGCAATCAGCCCCAGCATTTT. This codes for CASSIQGNQPQHF.

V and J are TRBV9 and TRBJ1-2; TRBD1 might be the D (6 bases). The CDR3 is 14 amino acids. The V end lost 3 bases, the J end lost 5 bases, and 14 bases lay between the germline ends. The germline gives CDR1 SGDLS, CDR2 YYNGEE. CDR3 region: CASSAPGTPYGYTF. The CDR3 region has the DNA TGTGCCAGCAGCGCTCCCGGGACACCTTATGGCTACACCTTC.

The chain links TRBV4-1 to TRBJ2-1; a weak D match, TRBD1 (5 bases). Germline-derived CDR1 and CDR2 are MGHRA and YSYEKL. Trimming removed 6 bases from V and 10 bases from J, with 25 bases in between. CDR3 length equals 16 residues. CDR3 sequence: CASSSLGVLGRTEQFF. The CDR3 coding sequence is TGCGCCAGCAGTTCCCTAGGGGTACTTGGTAGGACCGAGCAGTTCTTC.

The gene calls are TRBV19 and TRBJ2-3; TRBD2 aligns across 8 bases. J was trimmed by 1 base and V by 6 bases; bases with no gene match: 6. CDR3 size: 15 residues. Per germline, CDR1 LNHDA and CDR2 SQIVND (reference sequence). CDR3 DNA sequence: TGTGCCAGTAGCCCCTCGGGACTAGGCACAGATACGCAGTATTTT. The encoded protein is CASSPSGLGTDTQYF. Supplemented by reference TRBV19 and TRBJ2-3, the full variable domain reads DGGITQSPKYLFRKEGQNVTLSCEQNLNHDAMYWYRQDPGQGLRLIYYSQIVNDFQKGDIAEGYSVSREKKESFPLTVTSAQKNPTAFYLCASSPSGLGTDTQYFGPGTRLTVL.

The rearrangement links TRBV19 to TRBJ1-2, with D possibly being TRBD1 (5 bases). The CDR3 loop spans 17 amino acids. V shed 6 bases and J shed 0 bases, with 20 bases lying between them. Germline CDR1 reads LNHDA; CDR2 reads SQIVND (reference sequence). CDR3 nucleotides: TGTGCCAGTAGAGATGGGGGGGACCTTACCTCTAACTATGGCTACACCTTC. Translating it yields CASRDGGDLTSNYGYTF.

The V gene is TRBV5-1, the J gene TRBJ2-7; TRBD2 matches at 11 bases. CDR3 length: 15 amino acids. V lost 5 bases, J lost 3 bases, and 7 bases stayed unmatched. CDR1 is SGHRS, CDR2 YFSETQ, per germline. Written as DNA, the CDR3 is TGCGCCAGCAGACCCGGGACTAGCGGACACTACGAGCAGTACTTC. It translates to CASRPGTSGHYEQYF.

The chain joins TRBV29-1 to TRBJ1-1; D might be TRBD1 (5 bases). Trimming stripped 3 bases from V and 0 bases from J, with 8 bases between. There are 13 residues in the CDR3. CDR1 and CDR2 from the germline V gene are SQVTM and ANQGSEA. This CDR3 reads CSVEGRVNTEAFF. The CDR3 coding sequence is TGCAGCGTTGAGGGCAGGGTGAACACTGAAGCTTTCTTT.

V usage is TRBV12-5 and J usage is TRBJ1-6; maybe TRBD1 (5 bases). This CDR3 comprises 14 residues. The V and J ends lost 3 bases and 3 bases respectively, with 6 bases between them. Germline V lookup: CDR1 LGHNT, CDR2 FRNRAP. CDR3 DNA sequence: TGTGCTAGTGGTTTAGACAGCTATAATTCACCCCTCCACTTT. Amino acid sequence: CASGLDSYNSPLHF.